Given below is one T cell receptor (beta chain) in context. The table lists this clonotype with many counts. The clone's antigen remains unknown. Base qualities are not recorded, but no much larger clone differs from it by a single base. This record comes from a study of T cell repertoires in cytomegalovirus infection (dated by TCRdb to the late 2010s). Notes on the research overall: Peptide stimulations targeted recently identified HLA-C-restricted CMV epitopes, whose presentation resists viral immunomodulation, together with well-studied HLA-B-restricted epitopes. Because public TCR beta signatures pointed to carriage of CMV infection together with the matching HLA type, the HLA type of each donor mattered for the analysis.

The study at large found these results: In both this cohort and an independent approximately 400-donor cohort, the cumulative frequency of public TCR beta family members distinguished carriers of CMV infection plus the relevant HLA type. In the ex vivo response, HLA-C-restricted CMV-specific TCR beta clonotypes were dominant, and in two of eight donors the single most frequent clonotype came from this HLA-C-restricted group.

The germline V gene supplies CDR1 SGHVS and CDR2 FQNEAQ. The CDR3 goes from the cysteine to the phenylalanine over 17 residues. The read is trimmed to its CDR3 DNA, 51 bases read in frame from base 1. Trimming removed 0 bases from V and 1 base from J, leaving 15 bases between the germline ends. Sample treatment or condition, as interpreted from the label and publication: in vitro stimulation with specific CMV peptide epitopes to enrich CMV-specific T cells. Instrument used: Illumina HiSeq 1500. The public sequencing data were trimmed at Q25 with fastp and processed into clonotypes with MiXCR by TCRdb, which kept only in-frame beta chains. Records with the same CDR3 protein are collapsed into one entry carrying the most frequent genes and DNA. Across this sample there are about 55,000 distinct CDR3 sequences, with around 18% seen only once. The ten largest clones take up more than 55% of the sample.

Rearrangement joined TRBV7-8 to TRBJ1-1, with the D gene not clear enough to name. The sequences come from CD8+ T cells from cultured PBMCs, collected from culture after CMV antigen stimulation. This receptor was obtained from a human donor in good health (CMV status not recorded). Some clones in this sample may be carry-over from other donors' samples. The nucleotide sequence is given as TGTGCCAGCAGCTTAGCGCGGGGTCGGCTTTCGAACACTGAAGCTTTCTTT. It translates as CASSLARGRLSNTEAFF.